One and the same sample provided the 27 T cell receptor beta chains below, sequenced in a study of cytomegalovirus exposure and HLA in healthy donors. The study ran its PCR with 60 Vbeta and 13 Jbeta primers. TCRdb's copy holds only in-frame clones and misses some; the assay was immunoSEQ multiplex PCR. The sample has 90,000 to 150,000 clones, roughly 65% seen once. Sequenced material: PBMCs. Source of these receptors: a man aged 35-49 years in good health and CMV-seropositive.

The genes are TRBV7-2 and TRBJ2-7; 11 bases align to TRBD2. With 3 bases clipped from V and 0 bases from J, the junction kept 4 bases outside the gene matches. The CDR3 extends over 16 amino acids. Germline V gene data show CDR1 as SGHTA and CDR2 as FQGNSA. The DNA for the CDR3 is TGTGCCAGCAGCTTCTATAGCGGGAGGGACTCCTACGAGCAGTACTTC. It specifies CASSFYSGRDSYEQYF.

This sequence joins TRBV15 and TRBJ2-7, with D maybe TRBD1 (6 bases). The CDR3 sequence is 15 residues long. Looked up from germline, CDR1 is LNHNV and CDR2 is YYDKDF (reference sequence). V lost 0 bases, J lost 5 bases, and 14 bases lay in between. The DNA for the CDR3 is TGTGCCACCAGCAGAGATGGGAACAGGGTTCACGAGCAGTACTTC. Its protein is CATSRDGNRVHEQYF.

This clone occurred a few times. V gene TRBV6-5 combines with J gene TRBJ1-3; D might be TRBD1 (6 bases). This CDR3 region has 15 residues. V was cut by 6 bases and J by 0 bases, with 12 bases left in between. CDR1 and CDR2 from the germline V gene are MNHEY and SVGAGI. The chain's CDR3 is CASRPDRLSGNTIYF. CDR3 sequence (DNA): TGTGCCAGCAGACCGGACAGACTCTCTGGAAACACCATATATTTT.

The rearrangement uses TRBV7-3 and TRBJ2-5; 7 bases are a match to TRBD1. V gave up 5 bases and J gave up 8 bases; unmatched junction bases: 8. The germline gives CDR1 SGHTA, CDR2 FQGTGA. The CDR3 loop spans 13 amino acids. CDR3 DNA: TGTGCCAGCAGCCCAGGGGGTCAGGTTACCCAGTACTTC. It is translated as CASSPGGQVTQYF.

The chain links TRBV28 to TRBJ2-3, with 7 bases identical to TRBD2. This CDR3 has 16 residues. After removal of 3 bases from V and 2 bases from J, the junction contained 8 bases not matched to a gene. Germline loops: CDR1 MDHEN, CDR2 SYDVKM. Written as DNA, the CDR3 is TGTGCCAGCAGTTTTGTTTTTAGCGGGCACACAGATACGCAGTATTTT. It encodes CASSFVFSGHTDTQYF.

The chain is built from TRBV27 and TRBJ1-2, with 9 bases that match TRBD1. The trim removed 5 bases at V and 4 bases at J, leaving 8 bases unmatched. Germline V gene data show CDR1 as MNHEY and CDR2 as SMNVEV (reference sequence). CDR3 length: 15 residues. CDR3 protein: CASSSAHRGLYGYTF. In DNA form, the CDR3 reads TGTGCCAGCAGTAGCGCCCACAGGGGGCTCTATGGCTACACCTTC.

CDR3 residues: CASTTGFGNQPQHF. The CDR3 DNA is TGTGCCAGTACGACAGGGTTTGGCAATCAGCCCCAGCATTTT. This chain connects TRBV19 to TRBJ1-5; TRBD1 aligns across 7 bases. Per germline, CDR1 LNHDA and CDR2 SQIVND (reference sequence). This CDR3 is 14 amino acids long. After removal of 7 bases from V and 2 bases from J, the junction contained 5 bases not matched to a gene.

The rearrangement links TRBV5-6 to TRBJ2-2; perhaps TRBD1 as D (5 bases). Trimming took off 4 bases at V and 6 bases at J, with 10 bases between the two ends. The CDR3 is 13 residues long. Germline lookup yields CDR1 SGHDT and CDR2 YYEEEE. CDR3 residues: CASSTGHAGELFF. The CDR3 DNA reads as TGTGCCAGCAGCACCGGACACGCCGGGGAGCTGTTTTTT.

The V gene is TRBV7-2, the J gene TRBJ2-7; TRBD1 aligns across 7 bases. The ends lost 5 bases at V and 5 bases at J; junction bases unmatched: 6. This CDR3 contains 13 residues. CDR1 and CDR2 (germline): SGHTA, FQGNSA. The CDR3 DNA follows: TGTGCCAGCAGCCCGCGACAGGGCAACGAGCAGTACTTC. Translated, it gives CASSPRQGNEQYF.

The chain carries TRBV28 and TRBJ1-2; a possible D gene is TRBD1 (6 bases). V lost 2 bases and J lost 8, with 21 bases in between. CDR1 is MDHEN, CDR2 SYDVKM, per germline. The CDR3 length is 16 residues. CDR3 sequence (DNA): TGTGCCAGCAGTTTAGACCCCACTACAGGGCCGGAAGGCTACACCTTC. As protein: CASSLDPTTGPEGYTF.

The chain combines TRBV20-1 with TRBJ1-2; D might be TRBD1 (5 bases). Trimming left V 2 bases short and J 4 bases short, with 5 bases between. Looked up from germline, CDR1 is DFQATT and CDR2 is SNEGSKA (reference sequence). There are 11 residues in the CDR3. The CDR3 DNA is TGCAGTGCTAGAAGGGGCTATGGCTACACCTTC. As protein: CSARRGYGYTF.

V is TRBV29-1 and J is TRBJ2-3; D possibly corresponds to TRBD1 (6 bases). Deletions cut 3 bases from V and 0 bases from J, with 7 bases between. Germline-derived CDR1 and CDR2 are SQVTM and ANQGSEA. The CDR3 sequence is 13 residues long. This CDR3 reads CSVDTGSTDTQYF. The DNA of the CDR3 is TGCAGCGTTGATACAGGGAGCACAGATACGCAGTATTTT.

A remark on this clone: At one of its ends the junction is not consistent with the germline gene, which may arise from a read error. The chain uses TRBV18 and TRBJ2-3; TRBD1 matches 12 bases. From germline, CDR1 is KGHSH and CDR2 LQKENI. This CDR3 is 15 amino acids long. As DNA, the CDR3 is TGTGCCAGCTCCCTAGGGACAGGGGGCGACGATACGCGGTATTTT. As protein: CASSLGTGGDDTRYF.

DNA for the CDR3: TGTGCCAGCAGTTATTCGGGACTAGCAAGCTCCTACGAGCAGTACTTC. Its protein product is CASSYSGLASSYEQYF. The chain has TRBV27 and TRBJ2-7, with TRBD2 matching 9 bases. The CDR3 has 16 residues. The germline V gene has CDR1 MNHEY and CDR2 SMNVEV (reference sequence). J lost 0 bases, V lost 4 bases, and 7 bases had no gene match.

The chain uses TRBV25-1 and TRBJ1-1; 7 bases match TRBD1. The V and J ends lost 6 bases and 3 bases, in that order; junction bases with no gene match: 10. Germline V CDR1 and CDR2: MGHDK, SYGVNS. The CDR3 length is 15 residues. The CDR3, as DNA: TGTGCCAGCAGCCCAAACAGGGGACTTTACACTGAAGCTTTCTTT. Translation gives CASSPNRGLYTEAFF.

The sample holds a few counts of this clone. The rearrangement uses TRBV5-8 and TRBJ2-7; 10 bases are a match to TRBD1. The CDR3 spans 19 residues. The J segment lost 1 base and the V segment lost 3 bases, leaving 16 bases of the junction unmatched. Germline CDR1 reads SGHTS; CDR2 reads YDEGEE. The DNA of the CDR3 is TGTGCCAGCAGCTCCCCTCCGGGACAGGGGATCGGCCGGTCCTACGAGCAGTACTTC. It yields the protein CASSSPPGQGIGRSYEQYF.

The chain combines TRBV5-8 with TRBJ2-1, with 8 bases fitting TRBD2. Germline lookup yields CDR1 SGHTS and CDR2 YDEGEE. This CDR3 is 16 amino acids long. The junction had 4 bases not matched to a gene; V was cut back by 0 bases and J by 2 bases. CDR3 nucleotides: TGTGCCAGCAGCTTGGAGCCAGCGGGGGCCTACAATGAGCAGTTCTTC. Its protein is CASSLEPAGAYNEQFF.

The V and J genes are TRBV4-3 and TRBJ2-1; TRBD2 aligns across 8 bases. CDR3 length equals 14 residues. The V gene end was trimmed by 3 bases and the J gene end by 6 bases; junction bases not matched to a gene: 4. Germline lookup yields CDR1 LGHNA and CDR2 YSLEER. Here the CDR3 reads CASSQTSDRNEQFF. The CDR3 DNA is TGCGCCAGCAGCCAGACTAGCGACCGCAATGAGCAGTTCTTC.

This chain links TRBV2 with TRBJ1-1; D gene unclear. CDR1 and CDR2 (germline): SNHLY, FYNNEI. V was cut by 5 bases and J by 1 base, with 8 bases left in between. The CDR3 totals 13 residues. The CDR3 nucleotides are TGTGCCAGCAGTAATGGCCAGAACACTGAAGCTTTCTTT. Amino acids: CASSNGQNTEAFF.

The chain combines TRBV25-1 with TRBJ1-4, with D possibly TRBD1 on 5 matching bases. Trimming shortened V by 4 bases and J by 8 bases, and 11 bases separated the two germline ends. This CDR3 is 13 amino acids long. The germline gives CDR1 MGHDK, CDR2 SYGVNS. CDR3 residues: CASSAGFSEKLFF. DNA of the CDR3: TGTGCCAGCAGTGCAGGGTTCAGCGAAAAACTGTTTTTT.

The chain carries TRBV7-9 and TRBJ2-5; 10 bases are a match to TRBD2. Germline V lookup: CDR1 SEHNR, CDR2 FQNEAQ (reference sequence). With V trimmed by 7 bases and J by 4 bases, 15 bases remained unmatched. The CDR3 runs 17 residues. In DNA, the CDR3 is TGTGCCAGCACCCCCGGGCTAGCGGGAGAAGGGGGAGAGACCCAGTACTTC. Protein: CASTPGLAGEGGETQYF.

CDR3: CAIMGTGFFEQYF. CDR3 bases: TGTGCCATCATGGGGACAGGGTTCTTCGAGCAGTACTTC. This rearrangement joins TRBV10-3 to TRBJ2-7, with 9 bases identical to TRBD1. J lost 6 bases, V lost 7 bases, and 7 bases had no gene match. The CDR3 consists of 13 residues. Germline-derived CDR1 and CDR2 are ENHRY and SYGVKD.

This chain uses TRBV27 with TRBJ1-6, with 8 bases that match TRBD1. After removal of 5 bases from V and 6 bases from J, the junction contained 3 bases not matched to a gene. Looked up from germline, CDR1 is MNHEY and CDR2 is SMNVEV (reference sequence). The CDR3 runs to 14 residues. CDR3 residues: CASSDRGGNSPLHF. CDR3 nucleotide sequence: TGTGCCAGCAGTGACAGGGGAGGTAATTCACCCCTCCACTTT.

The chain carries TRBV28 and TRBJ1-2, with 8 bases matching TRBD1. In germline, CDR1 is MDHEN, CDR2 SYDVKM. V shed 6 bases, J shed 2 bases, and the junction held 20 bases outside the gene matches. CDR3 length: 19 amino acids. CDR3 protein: CASRTSRQGAMNANYGYTF. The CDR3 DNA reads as TGTGCCAGCAGAACAAGCCGTCAGGGGGCAATGAACGCCAACTATGGCTACACCTTC.

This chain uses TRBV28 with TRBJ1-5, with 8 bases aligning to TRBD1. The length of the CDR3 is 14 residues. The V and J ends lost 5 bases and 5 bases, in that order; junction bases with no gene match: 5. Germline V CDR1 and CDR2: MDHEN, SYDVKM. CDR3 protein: CASSVGQGYQPQHF. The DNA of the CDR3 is TGTGCCAGCAGTGTAGGACAGGGTTATCAGCCCCAGCATTTT.

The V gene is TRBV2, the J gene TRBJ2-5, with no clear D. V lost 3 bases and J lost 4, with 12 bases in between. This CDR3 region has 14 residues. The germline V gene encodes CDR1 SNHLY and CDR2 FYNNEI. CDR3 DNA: TGTGCCAGCAGTGATCAGCGCCCACCAGAGACCCAGTACTTC. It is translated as CASSDQRPPETQYF.

The CDR3 is CASSIQGHTEAFF. In DNA, the CDR3 is TGTGCCAGCAGCATACAGGGGCACACTGAAGCTTTCTTT. The V call is TRBV7-2, the J call TRBJ1-1; 7 bases line up with TRBD1. CDR3 length: 13 residues. Unmatched junction bases numbered 3, after V lost 5 bases and J lost 3 bases. Germline V gene sequence: CDR1 SGHTA, CDR2 FQGNSA.